This T cell receptor (beta chain) came from a study of blood T cell repertoires in COVID-19. Adults between roughly 18 and 95 years of age took part from under 30 US areas. Recovered status applied to Cohort 3 donors who had two consecutive negative PCRs. It also applied to those with clearance or with symptom resolution. Per the germline V gene, CDR1 is MDHEN and CDR2 is SYDVKM. V was cut by 6 bases and J by 1 base, with 15 bases left in between. This CDR3 is 15 amino acids long. Original data processing: The authors estimated nucleated cell counts from reference gene primer amplification. TCRdb's table, derived via immunoSEQ multiplex PCR, lists solely in-frame clones and lacks some. V, J and clone size reflect that table, while D and trimming were determined from the DNA. The data contain about 250,000 clones, over 75% of them singletons.

The sequenced sample was PBMCs or T cells enriched from blood (not recorded which). The sequence was obtained from a man aged 35-49 years who had recovered from COVID-19. J is TRBJ1-2 and V is TRBV28; tentatively, D is TRBD1 (6 bases). The CDR3 here is CASSPPGTSNYGYTF. CDR3 nucleotide sequence: TGTGCCAGCAGCCCTCCTGGGACAAGTAACTATGGCTACACCTTC.